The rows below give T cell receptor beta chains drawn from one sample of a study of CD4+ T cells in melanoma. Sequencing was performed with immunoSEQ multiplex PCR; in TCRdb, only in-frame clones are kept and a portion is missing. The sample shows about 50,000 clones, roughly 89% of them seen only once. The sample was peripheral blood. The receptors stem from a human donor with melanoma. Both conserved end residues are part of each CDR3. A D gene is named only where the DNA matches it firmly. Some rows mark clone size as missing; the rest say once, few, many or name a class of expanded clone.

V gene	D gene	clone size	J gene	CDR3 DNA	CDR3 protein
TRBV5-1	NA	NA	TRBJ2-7	TGCGCCAGCAGCCCGGGGACGGCATACGAGCAGTACTTC	CASSPGTAYEQYF
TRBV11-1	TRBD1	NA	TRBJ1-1	TGTGCCAGCAGCTCCGGGACAGGGGGCTCCACTGAAGCTTTCTTT	CASSSGTGGSTEAFF
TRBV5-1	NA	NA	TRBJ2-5	TGCGCCAGCAGCTTGGCAGGGGCGACCCAAGAGACCCAGTACTTC	CASSLAGATQETQYF
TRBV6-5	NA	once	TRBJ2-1	TGTGTCAGCGCCCCCGAGGGGGGGTACAATGAGCAGTTCTTC	CVSAPEGGYNEQFF
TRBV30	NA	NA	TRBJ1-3	TGTGCGGGAGCCGGAGCGGAATCTGGAAACACCATATATTTT	CAGAGAESGNTIYF
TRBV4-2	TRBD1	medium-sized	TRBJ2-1	TGTGCCAGCAGCCAAGGGGCTGGACAGGCGTACAATGAGCAGTTCTTC	CASSQGAGQAYNEQFF
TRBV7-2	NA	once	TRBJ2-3	TGTGCCAGCAGCGTGAAGGGGGAGTGGTACACAGATACGCAGTATTTT	CASSVKGEWYTDTQYF
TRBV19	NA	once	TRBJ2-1	TGTGCCAGTAGTATTGGCTCAAGTGAGCAGTTCTTC	CASSIGSSEQFF
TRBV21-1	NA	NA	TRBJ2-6	TGTGCCAGCAGCAAGCGGCCGAAGGGACAGTCCCCTGGGGCCAACGTCCTGACTTTC	CASSKRPKGQSPGANVLTF
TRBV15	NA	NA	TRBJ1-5	TGTGCCACCAGCAGCAGGGATAGCAATCAGCCCCAGCATTTT	CATSSRDSNQPQHF
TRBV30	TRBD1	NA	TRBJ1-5	TGTGCCTGGAGTTTGGGACAGGGGAGTCAGCCCCAGCATTTT	CAWSLGQGSQPQHF
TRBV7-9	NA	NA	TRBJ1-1	TGTGCCAGCAGCAGGGAGTTGGACACTGAAGCTTTCTTT	CASSRELDTEAFF
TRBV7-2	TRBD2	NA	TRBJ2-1	TGTGCCAGCAGCTTATCGGGACTAGCGGGGGGCGGAGAAAGAGGTGAGCAGTTCTTC	CASSLSGLAGGGERGEQFF
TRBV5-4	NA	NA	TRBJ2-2	TGTGCCAGCAGCCCGCCGGAAGGGGCTGGCGGGGAGCTGTTTTTT	CASSPPEGAGGELFF
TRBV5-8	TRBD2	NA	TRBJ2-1	TGTGCCAGCAGCTTGGCTAGCGGGTTTAGGGATGAGCAGTTCTTC	CASSLASGFRDEQFF
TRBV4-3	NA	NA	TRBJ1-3	TGCGCCAGCAGCCAAGATGCACAGGCGAAGCGAAACACCATATATTTT	CASSQDAQAKRNTIYF
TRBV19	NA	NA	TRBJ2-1	TGTGCCAGTAGTATAATGGGGGCAGATAATGAGCAGTTCTTC	CASSIMGADNEQFF
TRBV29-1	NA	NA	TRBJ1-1	TGCAGCGTCGCTCGGACTGGGAACACTGAAGCTTTCTTT	CSVARTGNTEAFF
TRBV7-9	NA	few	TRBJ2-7	TGTGCCAGCAGCCCCACGACTGGGGGGTACTACGAGCAGTACTTC	CASSPTTGGYYEQYF
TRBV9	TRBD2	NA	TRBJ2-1	TGTGCCAGCAGCGTTTCGAGCGGGGGGGCCTCTGAGCAGTTCTTC	CASSVSSGGASEQFF
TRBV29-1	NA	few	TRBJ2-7	TGCAGCGTTGAAGACAGGGCAAAGGGCTACGAGCAGTACTTC	CSVEDRAKGYEQYF
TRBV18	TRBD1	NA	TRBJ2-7	TGTGCCAGCTCACGGGGGACAGGTACTTCCTACGAGCAGTACTTC	CASSRGTGTSYEQYF
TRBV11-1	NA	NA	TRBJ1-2	TGTGCCAGCAGCCCGAACACAGGGTATAATGGCTATGGCTACACCTTC	CASSPNTGYNGYGYTF
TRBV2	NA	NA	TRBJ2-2	TGTGCCAGCAGAGGAAACACCGGGGAGCTGTTTTTT	CASRGNTGELFF
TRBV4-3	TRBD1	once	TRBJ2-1	TGCGCCAGCAGCAAAACAGGGGTCTACAATGAGCAGTTCTTC	CASSKTGVYNEQFF
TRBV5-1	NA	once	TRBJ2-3	TGCGCCAGCAGCCAAGGGACCAGGGGGCAGTATTTT	CASSQGTRGQYF
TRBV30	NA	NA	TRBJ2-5	TGTGCCTGGAGCCCAGGTAGAGGGGGGCTGGAGACCCAGTACTTC	CAWSPGRGGLETQYF
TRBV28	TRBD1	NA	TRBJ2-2	TGTGCCAGCAGTCCACTGGACAGGGGGTCCACCGGGGAGCTGTTTTTT	CASSPLDRGSTGELFF
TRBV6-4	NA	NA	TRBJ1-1	TGTGCCAGCAGTGAGGCTCTTAACACTGAAGCTTTCTTT	CASSEALNTEAFF
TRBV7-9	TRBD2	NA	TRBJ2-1	TGTGCCAGCAGCAGCGGGGGTGCCAATGAGCAGTTCTTC	CASSSGGANEQFF
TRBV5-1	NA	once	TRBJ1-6	TGCGCCAGCAGCTTGGGGGGGACGGGGTATAATTCACCCCTCCACTTT	CASSLGGTGYNSPLHF